This TCR beta chain originates from a study of blood T cell repertoires in COVID-19. The germline V and J ends were trimmed by 7 bases and 7 bases, with 14 bases remaining between them. The CDR3 has 14 residues. The V gene's germline CDR1 is ENHRY and CDR2 SYGVKD. Here immunoSEQ multiplex PCR was the method, and the copy in TCRdb shows in-frame clones only, minus some. The repertoire holds tens of thousands of clones, with about nine tenths as singletons. The origin of this receptor is a man under 40 with acute or convalescent COVID-19. The chain joins TRBV10-3 to TRBJ1-6; no clear D. Sequenced material: peripheral blood. CDR3 bases: TGTGCCATCAATCCAGGAGGAGAAAATTCACCCCTCCACTTT. As protein: CAINPGGENSPLHF.